This TCR beta chain came from a study of blood T cell repertoires in COVID-19. The wider study: Acute and convalescent COVID-19 specimens originated in the United States, Italy and Spain.

Assay: immunoSEQ multiplex PCR; the TCRdb copy retains only in-frame clones and omits some. Among around 270,000 clones listed, 75% to 90% were seen once. This clone was detected only a few times. Trimming cost V 7 bases and J 4 bases, with 14 bases left between them. Per germline, CDR1 SGHTA and CDR2 FQGNSA. The CDR3 spans 14 residues. Specimen: peripheral blood. The V call is TRBV7-2, the J call TRBJ2-1, with D maybe TRBD2 (5 bases). The sequence derives from a man aged 25 to 45 with active or convalescent COVID-19. In DNA form, the CDR3 reads TGTGCCAGCACCCTATCCGGCGGGTACAATGAGCAGTTCTTC. Translating gives CASTLSGGYNEQFF.